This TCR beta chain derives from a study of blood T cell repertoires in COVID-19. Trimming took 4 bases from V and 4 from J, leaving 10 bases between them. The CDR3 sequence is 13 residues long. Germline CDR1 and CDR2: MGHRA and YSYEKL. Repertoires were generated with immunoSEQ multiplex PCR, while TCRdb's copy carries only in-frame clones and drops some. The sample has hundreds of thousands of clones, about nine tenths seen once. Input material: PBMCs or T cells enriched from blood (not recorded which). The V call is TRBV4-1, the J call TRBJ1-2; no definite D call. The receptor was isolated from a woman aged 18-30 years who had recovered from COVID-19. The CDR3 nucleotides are TGCGCCAGCAGCCCGGTGGGAGGCTATGGCTACACCTTC. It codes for CASSPVGGYGYTF.